Reported below is one TCR beta chain. Its antigen is as yet unknown. At one end, the junction sequence differs from germline, possibly due to a read error. This sample stems from a study of glioma-infiltrating T cells. Study-wide results and limits: CDR3 overlap between tissue and blood was very small. Gliomas, especially low-grade, showed above-expected tissue-blood divergence; non-neoplastic patients showed below.

Using RNA template, CDR3s of TCR alpha and beta were amplified with iRepertoire arm-PCR. Input was roughly 100-450 ng of tissue mRNA or PBMC total RNA. In TCRdb, the multiplex PCR reads were re-called with MiXCR into one record per CDR3 protein. Of under 200,000 distinct CDR3 sequences in the sample, under 55% were seen once. CDR3 length equals 14 residues. Germline V gives CDR1 WSHSY, CDR2 SAAADI. The receptor was derived from a human donor with low-grade glioma or glioblastoma, undergoing nonglioma brain surgery, or in good health (not recorded which). The chain recombines TRBV10-2 with TRBJ1-5; 7 bases line up with TRBD1. The sequencing sample was made of glioma tissue, nonneoplastic brain tissue, or PBMCs (not recorded which). The CDR3 DNA follows: TGCGCCATCAGTACAGGGGATAACAATCAGCCCCAGCATTTT. Residues: CAISTGDNNQPQHF.